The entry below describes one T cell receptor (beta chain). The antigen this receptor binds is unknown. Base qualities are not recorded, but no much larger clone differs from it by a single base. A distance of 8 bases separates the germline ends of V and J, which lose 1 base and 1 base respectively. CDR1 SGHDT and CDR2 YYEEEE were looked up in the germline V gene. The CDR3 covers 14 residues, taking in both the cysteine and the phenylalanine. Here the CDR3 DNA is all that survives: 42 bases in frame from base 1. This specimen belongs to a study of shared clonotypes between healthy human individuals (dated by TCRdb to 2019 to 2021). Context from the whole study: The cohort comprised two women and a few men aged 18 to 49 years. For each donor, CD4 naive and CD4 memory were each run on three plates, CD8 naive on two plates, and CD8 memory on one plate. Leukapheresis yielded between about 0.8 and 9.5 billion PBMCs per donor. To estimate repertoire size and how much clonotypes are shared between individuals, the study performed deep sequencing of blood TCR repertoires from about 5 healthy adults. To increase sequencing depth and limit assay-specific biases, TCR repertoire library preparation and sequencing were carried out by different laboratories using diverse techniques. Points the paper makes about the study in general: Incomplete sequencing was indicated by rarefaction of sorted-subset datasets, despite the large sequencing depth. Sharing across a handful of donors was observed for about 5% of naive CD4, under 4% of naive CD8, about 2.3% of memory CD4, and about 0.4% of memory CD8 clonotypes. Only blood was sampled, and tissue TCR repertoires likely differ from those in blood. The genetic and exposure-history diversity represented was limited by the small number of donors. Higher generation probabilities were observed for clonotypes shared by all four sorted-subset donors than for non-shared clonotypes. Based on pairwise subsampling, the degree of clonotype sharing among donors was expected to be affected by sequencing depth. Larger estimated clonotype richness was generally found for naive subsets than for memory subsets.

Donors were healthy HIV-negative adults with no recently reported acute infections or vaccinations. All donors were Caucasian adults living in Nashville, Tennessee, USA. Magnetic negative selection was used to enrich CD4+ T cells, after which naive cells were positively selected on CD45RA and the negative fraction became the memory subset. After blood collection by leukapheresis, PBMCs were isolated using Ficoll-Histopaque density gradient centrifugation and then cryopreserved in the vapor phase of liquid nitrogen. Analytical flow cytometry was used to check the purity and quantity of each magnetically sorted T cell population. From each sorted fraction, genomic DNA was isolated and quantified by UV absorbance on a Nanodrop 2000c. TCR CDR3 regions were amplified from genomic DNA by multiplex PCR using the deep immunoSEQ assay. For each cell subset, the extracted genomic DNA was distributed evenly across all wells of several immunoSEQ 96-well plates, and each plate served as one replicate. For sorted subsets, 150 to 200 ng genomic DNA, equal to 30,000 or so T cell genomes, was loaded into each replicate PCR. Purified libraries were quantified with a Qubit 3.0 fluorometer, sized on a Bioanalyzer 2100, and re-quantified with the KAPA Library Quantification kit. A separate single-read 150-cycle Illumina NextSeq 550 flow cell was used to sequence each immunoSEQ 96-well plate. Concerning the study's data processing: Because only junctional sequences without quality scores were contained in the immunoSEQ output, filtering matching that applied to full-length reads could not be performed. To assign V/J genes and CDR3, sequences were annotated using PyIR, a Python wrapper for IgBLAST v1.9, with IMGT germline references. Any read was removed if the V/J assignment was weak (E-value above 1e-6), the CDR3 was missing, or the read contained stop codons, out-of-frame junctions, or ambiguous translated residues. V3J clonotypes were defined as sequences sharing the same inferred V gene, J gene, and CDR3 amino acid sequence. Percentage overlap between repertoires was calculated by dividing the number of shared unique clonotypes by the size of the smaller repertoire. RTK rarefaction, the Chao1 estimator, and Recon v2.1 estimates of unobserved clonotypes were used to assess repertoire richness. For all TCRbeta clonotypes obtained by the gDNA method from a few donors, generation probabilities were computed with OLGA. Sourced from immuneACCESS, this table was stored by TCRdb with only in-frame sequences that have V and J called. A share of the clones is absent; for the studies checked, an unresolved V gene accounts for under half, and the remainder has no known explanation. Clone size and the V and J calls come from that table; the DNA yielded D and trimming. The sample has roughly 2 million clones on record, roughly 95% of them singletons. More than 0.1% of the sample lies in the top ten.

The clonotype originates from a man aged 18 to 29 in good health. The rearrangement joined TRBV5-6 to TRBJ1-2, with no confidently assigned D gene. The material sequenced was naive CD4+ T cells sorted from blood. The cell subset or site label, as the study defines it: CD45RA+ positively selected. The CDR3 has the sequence CASSLIGDNYGYTF. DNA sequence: TGTGCCAGCAGCTTGATTGGTGATAACTATGGCTACACCTTC.